The rows below give T cell receptor beta chains drawn from one sample of a study of cytomegalovirus exposure and HLA in healthy donors. The protocol was immunoSEQ multiplex PCR, while the TCRdb copy is restricted to in-frame clones and leaves out a portion. The table lists 100,000 or so clones, around four fifths of them singletons. The source material was PBMCs. These receptors all stem from a woman aged 40 to 49 in good health and CMV-seropositive. Both conserved end residues are part of each CDR3. Fields, in order: J gene, V gene, clone size, D gene, CDR3 protein, CDR3 DNA. A D gene is named only where the DNA matches it firmly. The size entry is marked missing in some rows and otherwise reads once, few, many or a size class.

J: TRBJ2-2
V: TRBV6-1
size: .
D: .
CDR3: CASSEEPSFTGELFF
DNA: TGTGCCAGCAGTGAAGAGCCTTCTTTCACCGGGGAGCTGTTTTTT

J: TRBJ1-1
V: TRBV5-1
size: few
D: .
CDR3: CASSSSQGWGTEAFF
DNA: TGCGCCAGCAGTTCCTCACAGGGCTGGGGCACTGAAGCTTTCTTT

J: TRBJ2-1
V: TRBV11-2
size: .
D: TRBD1
CDR3: CAGSLRDSSSSYNEQFF
DNA: TGTGCCGGCAGCTTACGGGACAGTTCGAGCTCCTACAATGAGCAGTTCTTC

J: TRBJ2-7
V: TRBV27
size: .
D: TRBD2
CDR3: CASSPRSGAFGVQQYF
DNA: TGTGCCAGCAGTCCACGTAGCGGGGCCTTCGGGGTGCAGCAGTACTTC

J: TRBJ1-2
V: TRBV25-1
size: .
D: TRBD1
CDR3: CASSADRDNYGYTF
DNA: TGTGCCAGCAGTGCGGACAGGGATAACTATGGCTACACCTTC

J: TRBJ2-7
V: TRBV5-6
size: .
D: .
CDR3: CASSSRYEQYF
DNA: TGTGCCAGCAGTTCCCGGTACGAGCAGTACTTC

J: TRBJ2-7
V: TRBV13
size: .
D: .
CDR3: CASSQGSHEQYF
DNA: TGTGCCAGCTCCCAGGGGTCCCACGAGCAGTACTTC

J: TRBJ2-7
V: TRBV7-2
size: .
D: TRBD1
CDR3: CASSRQGSYEQYF
DNA: TGTGCCAGCAGCCGACAGGGCTCCTACGAGCAGTACTTC

J: TRBJ1-1
V: TRBV6-1
size: .
D: .
CDR3: CASGIDMNTEAFF
DNA: TGTGCCAGTGGTATAGACATGAACACTGAAGCTTTCTTT

J: TRBJ1-1
V: TRBV7-9
size: .
D: .
CDR3: CASSLNRATEAFF
DNA: TGTGCCAGCAGCTTAAACAGGGCCACTGAAGCTTTCTTT

J: TRBJ1-1
V: TRBV2
size: .
D: .
CDR3: CASSIGQSEAFF
DNA: TGTGCCAGCAGCATTGGACAGTCTGAAGCTTTCTTT